This TCR beta chain comes out of a study of T cell repertoires in cytomegalovirus infection. In the study overall: Recently identified HLA-C-restricted CMV epitopes and well-studied HLA-B-restricted CMV epitopes were used by the study. Public TCR beta signature analysis indicated the presence of both CMV infection and matching HLA type.

Overall study results and limits: CMV-specific HLA-C-restricted TCR beta clonotypes dominated the ex vivo response.

This clonotype was observed a few times. As yet, its antigen is unknown. Germline values: CDR1 SGHKS, CDR2 YYEKEE (reference sequence). CDR3 length: 13 amino acids. The V end lost 7 bases, the J end lost 4 bases, and 12 bases lay between the germline ends. Each CDR3 protein gets one entry after TCRdb re-called the reads with MiXCR. This sample has about 920,000 distinct CDR3 sequences, with around 29% found just once. The rearrangement uses TRBV5-5 and TRBJ1-3; no definite D call. The clonotype comes from a human donor in good health (CMV status not recorded). Some clones in this sample may be carry-over from other donors' samples. The starting material was cultured CD8+ T cells from PBMCs, obtained from culture after CMV antigen stimulation. CDR3 sequence: CASVPFDGNTIYF. The CDR3 bases are TGTGCCAGCGTTCCTTTTGACGGAAACACCATATATTTT.